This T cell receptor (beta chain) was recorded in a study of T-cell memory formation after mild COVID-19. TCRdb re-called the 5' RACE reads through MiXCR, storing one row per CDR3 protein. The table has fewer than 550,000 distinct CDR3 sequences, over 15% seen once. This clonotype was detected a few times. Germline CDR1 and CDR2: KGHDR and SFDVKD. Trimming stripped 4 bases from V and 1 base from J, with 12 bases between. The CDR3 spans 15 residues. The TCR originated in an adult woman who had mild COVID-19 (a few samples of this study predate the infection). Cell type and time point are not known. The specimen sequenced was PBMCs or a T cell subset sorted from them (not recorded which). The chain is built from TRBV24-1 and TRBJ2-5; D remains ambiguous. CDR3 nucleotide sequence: TGTGCCACCAGTGACCAATCCACAACCCAAGAGACCCAGTACTTC. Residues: CATSDQSTTQETQYF.